The present T cell receptor beta chain was sequenced within a study of blood T cell repertoires in COVID-19. Using immunoSEQ multiplex PCR, the repertoire was profiled, and TCRdb retains in-frame clones only, with some absent. This sample carries a few hundred thousand clones, approximately 92% of them seen once, and the ten largest clones take roughly 1%. Participant age was about 18 to 89 years, and participants resided in fewer than 25 US areas. V lost 6 bases to trimming and J lost 0 bases, with 14 bases between them. This CDR3 contains 16 residues. Per germline, CDR1 SNHLY and CDR2 FYNNEI. The origin of this receptor is a man younger than 35 who had recovered from COVID-19. This chain uses TRBV2 with TRBJ2-2; D is unclear. Sequenced material: PBMCs or T cells enriched from blood (not recorded which). CDR3 residues: CASRERRRANTGELFF. The CDR3 DNA reads as TGTGCCAGCAGGGAAAGGAGACGAGCGAACACCGGGGAGCTGTTTTTT.